These 28 T cell receptor beta chains were all obtained from the same sample, sequenced in a study of CD8 T cells in Susac syndrome. cDNA came from approximately 0.5 to 1 ug RNA primed by random hexamers. In TCRdb, the immunoSEQ multiplex PCR reads were re-called with MiXCR into one record per CDR3 protein. In the table there are 120,000 or so distinct CDR3 sequences, under 96% of which are singletons. The specimen was CD4+ T cells from PBMCs. Receptors originate from a human donor with Susac syndrome.

Written as DNA, the CDR3 is TGTGCCAGTAGGGGGGTAGGTTGGCATGGCTACACCTTC. Amino acids: CASRGVGWHGYTF. The chain links TRBV19 to TRBJ1-2, with a possible D match to TRBD1 (5 bases). V dropped 6 bases and J dropped 6 bases, with 14 bases sitting between them. This CDR3 comprises 13 residues. Germline V gene data show CDR1 as LNHDA and CDR2 as SQIVND (reference sequence).

The chain employs TRBV12-3 or TRBV12-4 and TRBJ2-2, with D possibly TRBD1 on 6 matching bases. The CDR3 spans 13 residues. The V gene lost 5 bases and the J gene lost 7 bases, with 11 bases spanning the gap. CDR3 DNA: TGTGCCAGCAGTCCTACAGGGCTCGGGGAGCTGTTTTTT. Protein sequence: CASSPTGLGELFF.

The CDR3 reads CASSFRADNEKLFF. The CDR3 nucleotides read TGTGCCAGCAGTTTCCGGGCAGATAATGAAAAACTGTTTTTT. The rearrangement joins TRBV27 to TRBJ1-4; D gene unclear. Germline loops: CDR1 MNHEY, CDR2 SMNVEV (reference sequence). V lost 3 bases, J lost 4 bases, and 9 bases lay in between. The CDR3 is 14 residues long. Full variable domain (missing parts from reference TRBV27 and TRBJ1-4): EAQVTQNPRYLITVTGKKLTVTCSQNMNHEYMSWYRQDPGLGLRQIYYSMNVEVTDKGDVPEGYKVSRKEKRNFPLILESPSPNQTSLYFCASSFRADNEKLFFGSGTQLSVL.

V is TRBV6-5 and J is TRBJ2-5; TRBD1 matches 8 bases. Germline-derived CDR1 and CDR2 are MNHEY and SVGAGI. Trimming at V came to 7 bases and at J to 11 bases, leaving 6 bases not matched to a gene. This CDR3 comprises 11 residues. The CDR3 DNA reads as TGTGCCAGCACCTTACAGGGGGAACAGTACTTC. Its translation is CASTLQGEQYF.

This chain joins TRBV2 and TRBJ2-1, with a tentative D call TRBD2 (6 bases). V gave up 3 bases and J gave up 0 bases, with 12 bases separating them. Germline V gives CDR1 SNHLY, CDR2 FYNNEI. The CDR3 loop spans 16 amino acids. The CDR3 DNA reads TGTGCCAGCAGTGAGTCGGCGGGGAGCTCCTACAATGAGCAGTTCTTC. Translating gives CASSESAGSSYNEQFF.

The J gene is TRBJ2-7, the V gene TRBV4-3; D may be TRBD2 (5 bases). V was shortened by 0 bases and J by 2 bases, with 11 bases between the two germline ends. Germline CDR1 LGHNA, CDR2 YSLEER. The CDR3 sequence is 15 residues long. The CDR3 protein is CASSQDRGTAYEQYF. CDR3 coding DNA: TGCGCCAGCAGCCAAGATCGGGGTACCGCCTACGAGCAGTACTTC.

This chain connects TRBV24-1 to TRBJ1-2; TRBD1 aligns across 7 bases. V dropped 9 bases and J dropped 4; count of bases not matched to a gene: 4. Germline values: CDR1 KGHDR, CDR2 SFDVKD. The CDR3 extends over 12 amino acids. CDR3 sequence: CATPTGRYGYTF. The CDR3 DNA reads as TGTGCCACCCCGACAGGGCGCTATGGCTACACCTTC.

The chain employs TRBV28 and TRBJ2-7, with 7 bases fitting TRBD1. In germline, CDR1 is MDHEN, CDR2 SYDVKM. The CDR3 is 15 amino acids. J lost 2 bases, V lost 4 bases, and 8 bases had no gene match. The chain's CDR3 is CASSSLRDRTYEQYF. CDR3 DNA sequence: TGTGCCAGCAGTTCACTCCGGGACAGAACCTACGAGCAGTACTTC.

CDR3 sequence reads: CASSRGTSEKLFF. In DNA, the CDR3 is TGCGCCAGCAGCCGAGGGACAAGTGAAAAACTGTTTTTT. The chain employs TRBV5-1 and TRBJ1-4, with a tentative D call TRBD1 (6 bases). Trimming took off 4 bases at V and 7 bases at J, with 11 bases between the two ends. The germline gives CDR1 SGHRS, CDR2 YFSETQ. This CDR3 has 13 amino acids. Full variable domain (outside the CDR3, taken from reference TRBV5-1 and TRBJ1-4): KAGVTQTPRYLIKTRGQQVTLSCSPISGHRSVSWYQQTPGQGLQFLFEYFSETQRNKGNFPGRFSGRQFSNSRSEMNVSTLELGDSALYLCASSRGTSEKLFFGSGTQLSVL.

The V gene is TRBV9, the J gene TRBJ2-1; no clear D gene. With 3 bases removed from V and 9 bases from J, the gap between germline ends came to 19 bases. In germline, CDR1 is SGDLS, CDR2 YYNGEE. CDR3 length equals 15 residues. The CDR3 loop reads CASSAVGSWVSEQFF. Written as DNA, the CDR3 is TGTGCCAGCAGCGCCGTGGGGTCCTGGGTGAGTGAGCAGTTCTTC.

The chain has TRBV30 and TRBJ2-2; 9 bases map to TRBD2. The V and J ends lost 0 bases and 6 bases, in that order; junction bases with no gene match: 2. This CDR3 spans 14 amino acids. The germline gives CDR1 GTSNPN, CDR2 SVGIG (reference sequence). The CDR3 DNA sequence: TGTGCCTGGAGTGTAGCGGGAGGCGCCGGGGAGCTGTTTTTT. Translation: CAWSVAGGAGELFF.

V gene TRBV27 combines with J gene TRBJ2-3; 8 bases line up with TRBD1. This CDR3 region has 15 residues. The junction had 8 bases not matched to a gene; V was cut back by 5 bases and J by 4 bases. CDR1 and CDR2 (germline): MNHEY, SMNVEV (reference sequence). Here the CDR3 DNA reads TGTGCCAGCAGTCCCGGGACAGGTGGGGCAGATACGCAGTATTTT. Translated: CASSPGTGGADTQYF.

The rearrangement links TRBV29-1 to TRBJ1-1, with a weak D call TRBD1 (6 bases). The germline CDR1 and CDR2 sequences are SQVTM and ANQGSEA. V shed 7 bases and J shed 4 bases, with 16 bases lying between them. The CDR3 runs 13 residues. The CDR3 nucleotides are TGCAGCGCCCGGGGGGCGCGCGGCACTGAAGCTTTCTTT. This codes for CSARGARGTEAFF.

The chain employs TRBV20-1 and TRBJ2-1; 9 bases are shared with TRBD1. The CDR3 totals 15 residues. V lost 3 bases and J lost 1; bases outside the gene matches: 4. Germline V CDR1 and CDR2: DFQATT, SNEGSKA (reference sequence). This CDR3 reads CSASTGQGSYNEQFF. The CDR3 region has the DNA TGCAGTGCTAGTACGGGACAGGGTTCCTACAATGAGCAGTTCTTC.

The chain carries TRBV5-1 and TRBJ2-1, with 8 positions matching TRBD1. Trimming at V came to 3 bases and at J to 9 bases, leaving 14 bases not matched to a gene. CDR1 and CDR2 from the germline V gene are SGHRS and YFSETQ. The length of the CDR3 is 16 residues. The CDR3 spells CASSSSTGAGSGEQFF. The CDR3 DNA follows: TGCGCCAGCAGCTCCTCGACAGGGGCCGGATCTGGTGAGCAGTTCTTC.

The chain has TRBV12-3 or TRBV12-4 and TRBJ2-2; TRBD2 matches 8 bases. The V and J ends lost 4 bases and 4 bases, in that order; junction bases with no gene match: 8. The CDR3 extends over 16 amino acids. CDR3 in amino acids: CASSSRGLDVTGELFF. The CDR3, as DNA: TGTGCCAGCAGTTCACGGGGACTAGATGTCACCGGGGAGCTGTTTTTT.

In its sample, this clonotype was seen once. V gene TRBV9 combines with J gene TRBJ2-5; the D is unclear. The ends were cut back, 4 bases at V and 2 bases at J, with 9 bases in the middle. Germline V gene data show CDR1 as SGDLS and CDR2 as YYNGEE. The CDR3 totals 13 residues. The CDR3 nucleotides read TGTGCCAGCAGCCCTCAATTTCAAGAGACCCAGTACTTC. Encoded protein: CASSPQFQETQYF.

The J gene is TRBJ2-7, the V gene TRBV7-8; TRBD2 aligns across 8 bases. The CDR3 runs 15 residues. The V segment lost 2 bases and the J segment 3 bases; nucleotides outside the gene matches: 6. The V gene's germline CDR1 is SGHVS and CDR2 FQNEAQ. CDR3 DNA sequence: TGTGCCAGCAGCTTAACCCCGGGGGGGGGCTACGAGCAGTACTTC. Encoded protein: CASSLTPGGGYEQYF.

This chain connects TRBV29-1 to TRBJ2-2; 8 bases are shared with TRBD2. There are 13 residues in the CDR3. The V and J ends lost 7 bases and 4 bases, in that order; junction bases with no gene match: 5. CDR1 is SQVTM, CDR2 ANQGSEA, per germline. The CDR3: CSASGLGTGELFF. The CDR3 coding sequence is TGCAGCGCTTCGGGACTAGGCACCGGGGAGCTGTTTTTT.

The V call is TRBV29-1, the J call TRBJ1-1, with TRBD1 matching over 10 bases. CDR3 size: 14 residues. Germline lookup yields CDR1 SQVTM and CDR2 ANQGSEA. With 7 bases clipped from V and 4 bases from J, the junction kept 9 bases outside the gene matches. CDR3 sequence reads: CSGEPGQGSTEAFF. CDR3 in DNA: TGCAGCGGCGAACCGGGACAGGGGTCCACTGAAGCTTTCTTT.

This rearrangement joins TRBV24-1 to TRBJ1-2, with TRBD1 as a possible D gene (5 bases). The germline gives CDR1 KGHDR, CDR2 SFDVKD. The CDR3 spans 14 residues. V dropped 3 bases and J dropped 1 base, with 8 bases sitting between them. The CDR3 protein is CATSDAGGNYGYTF. Here the CDR3 DNA reads TGTGCCACCAGTGATGCGGGGGGTAACTATGGCTACACCTTC.

The chain is built from TRBV28 and TRBJ2-2; 7 bases agree with TRBD1. The V gene end was trimmed by 4 bases and the J gene end by 6 bases; junction bases not matched to a gene: 5. This CDR3 spans 14 amino acids. Germline loops: CDR1 MDHEN, CDR2 SYDVKM. This CDR3 is CASSWTGLAGELFF. The CDR3 DNA reads TGTGCCAGCAGTTGGACAGGATTGGCCGGGGAGCTGTTTTTT.

The chain combines TRBV30 with TRBJ2-6; D is ambiguous. V shed 5 bases and J shed 4 bases, with 21 bases lying between them. The CDR3 is made up of 17 amino acids. CDR1 is GTSNPN, CDR2 SVGIG, per germline (reference sequence). The CDR3 DNA reads TGTGCCTGGGGTAACCTGATGGGGAAGACCGGGGCCAACGTCCTGACTTTC. Its protein product is CAWGNLMGKTGANVLTF.

The chain couples TRBV3-1 to TRBJ1-1; D not certain. The CDR3 is 13 amino acids. CDR1 is LGHDT and CDR2 is YNNKEL in the germline V gene (reference sequence). V lost 7 bases, J lost 5 bases, and 14 bases lay in between. The CDR3 sequence is CASKLAATTEAFF. CDR3 in DNA: TGTGCCAGCAAGTTGGCCGCTACGACTGAAGCTTTCTTT.

The rearrangement uses TRBV24-1 and TRBJ2-7, with a tentative D call TRBD1 (6 bases). CDR1 and CDR2 from the germline V gene are KGHDR and SFDVKD. The ends were cut back, 5 bases at V and 1 base at J, with 14 bases in the middle. This CDR3 is built from 15 residues. The CDR3 region is CATSGPGTTSYEQYF. The CDR3 bases are TGTGCCACCAGTGGTCCCGGGACAACATCCTACGAGCAGTACTTC.

The V and J genes are TRBV20-1 and TRBJ1-3; a possible D gene is TRBD1 (5 bases). CDR3 size: 14 residues. Germline assignment: CDR1 DFQATT and CDR2 SNEGSKA (reference sequence). Trimming took 3 bases from V and 7 from J, leaving 16 bases between them. The CDR3 loop is CSASGAPLRNTIYF. In DNA form, the CDR3 reads TGCAGTGCTAGTGGGGCGCCTTTGCGGAACACCATATATTTT.

The rearrangement uses TRBV6-1 and TRBJ1-1; possible D gene TRBD1, 6 bases. The CDR3 has 13 amino acids. V gave up 5 bases and J gave up 5 bases, with 12 bases separating them. The germline CDR1 and CDR2 sequences are MNHNS and SASEGT. CDR3 sequence: CASSLQGWTEAFF. CDR3 nucleotide sequence: TGTGCCAGCAGTTTACAGGGTTGGACTGAAGCTTTCTTT.

The chain joins TRBV18 to TRBJ1-1; no clear D gene. The CDR3 spans 13 residues. Per germline, CDR1 KGHSH and CDR2 LQKENI. Trimming stripped 3 bases from V and 6 bases from J, with 11 bases between. The chain's CDR3 is CASSPPEKAEAFF. The CDR3 DNA follows: TGTGCCAGCTCACCGCCAGAGAAGGCTGAAGCTTTCTTT.